The rows below give T cell receptor beta chains drawn from one sample of a study of T cell responses to AZD1222 COVID-19 vaccine. TCRdb's table, derived via immunoSEQ multiplex PCR, lists solely in-frame clones and lacks some. Of approximately 190,000 clones listed, roughly 93% are singletons. This specimen consisted of peripheral blood, obtained on day 0 of AZD1222 vaccination. The origin of the receptors is an adult in good health. Each CDR3 is given with its conserved first and last residue. Fields, in order: J gene, V gene, D gene, clone size, CDR3 DNA, CDR3 protein. A D gene is named only where the DNA matches it firmly. Rows may omit the clone size; those that give it use once, few, many or a size class.

j_gene: TRBJ1-6
v_gene: TRBV7-9
d_gene: NA
abundance: once
CDR3nt: TGTGCCAGCAGCCCCTCCGAACCACCCCTCCACTTT
CDR3aa: CASSPSEPPLHF

j_gene: TRBJ2-7
v_gene: TRBV6-5
d_gene: TRBD1
abundance: NA
CDR3nt: TGTGCCAGCACCCTAGCTCCGGGACAGCTCTACGAGCAGTACTTC
CDR3aa: CASTLAPGQLYEQYF

j_gene: TRBJ1-5
v_gene: TRBV24-1
d_gene: NA
abundance: NA
CDR3nt: TGTGCCACCAGTGACCGTGGGGGCTCGCCCCAGCATTTT
CDR3aa: CATSDRGGSPQHF

j_gene: TRBJ1-1
v_gene: TRBV5-1
d_gene: NA
abundance: NA
CDR3nt: TGCGCCAGCAGCTTGCCAGGGGCCTCTAACACTGAAGCTTTCTTT
CDR3aa: CASSLPGASNTEAFF

j_gene: TRBJ2-7
v_gene: TRBV28
d_gene: NA
abundance: NA
CDR3nt: TGTGCCAGCAGTTTGGGCAGGATCTCCTCCTACGAGCAGTACTTC
CDR3aa: CASSLGRISSYEQYF

j_gene: TRBJ1-1
v_gene: TRBV19
d_gene: NA
abundance: NA
CDR3nt: TGTGCCAGCGGCCCGAACACTGAAGCTTTCTTT
CDR3aa: CASGPNTEAFF

j_gene: TRBJ2-6
v_gene: TRBV6-4
d_gene: NA
abundance: NA
CDR3nt: TGTGCCAGCAGTCCCGACTTCTCTGGGGCCAACGTCCTGACTTTC
CDR3aa: CASSPDFSGANVLTF

j_gene: TRBJ1-4
v_gene: TRBV10-1
d_gene: NA
abundance: NA
CDR3nt: TGCGCCAGCACCGGACCCCGGGGTTTGTTTTGTGAAAAACTGTTTTTT
CDR3aa: CASTGPRGLFCEKLFF

j_gene: TRBJ2-6
v_gene: TRBV9
d_gene: NA
abundance: NA
CDR3nt: TGTGCCAGCAGCGTAGCTACTCGGACGGTCCTGACTTTC
CDR3aa: CASSVATRTVLTF

j_gene: TRBJ1-4
v_gene: TRBV19
d_gene: NA
abundance: NA
CDR3nt: TGTGCCAGCAATCCAACGAGGGATGAAAAACTGTTTTTT
CDR3aa: CASNPTRDEKLFF